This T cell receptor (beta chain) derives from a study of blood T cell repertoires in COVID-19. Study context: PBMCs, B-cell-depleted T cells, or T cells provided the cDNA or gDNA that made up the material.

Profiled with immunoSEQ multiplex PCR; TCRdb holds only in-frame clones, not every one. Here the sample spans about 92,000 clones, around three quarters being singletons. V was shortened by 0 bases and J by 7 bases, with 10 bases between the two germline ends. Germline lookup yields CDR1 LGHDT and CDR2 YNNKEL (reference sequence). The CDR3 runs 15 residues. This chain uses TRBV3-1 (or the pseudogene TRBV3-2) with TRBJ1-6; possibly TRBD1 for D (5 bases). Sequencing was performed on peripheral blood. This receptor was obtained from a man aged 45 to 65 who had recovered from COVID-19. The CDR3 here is CASSQDRQGNSPLHF. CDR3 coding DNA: TGTGCCAGCAGCCAAGACCGCCAGGGCAATTCACCCCTCCACTTT.